This T cell receptor (beta chain) came from a study of graft-versus-host responses after intestinal transplantation. Overall study findings and caveats: Levels of circulating GvH clones at their peak were associated with early post-transplant HvG declines.

About this clone: The antigen is undetermined.

The data were produced by immunoSEQ multiplex PCR, yet TCRdb's version contains in-frame clones alone and is incomplete. The sample consists of 75,000 to 90,000 clones, around 90% of them appearing once. In germline, CDR1 is MNHEY, CDR2 SVGAGI. V dropped 5 bases and J dropped 3; count of bases not matched to a gene: 5. The CDR3 covers 15 residues. Sequenced material: unstimulated CD4+ T cells sorted from spleen or lymph node cells, taken before intestinal transplant. The TCR originated in a human donor who received an intestinal transplant. This rearrangement joins TRBV6-5 to TRBJ2-1; 9 positions agree with TRBD2. CDR3 DNA: TGTGCCAGCAGTCCTAGCGGGACCAGCTACAATGAGCAGTTCTTC. As protein: CASSPSGTSYNEQFF.